This T cell receptor beta chain stems from a study of PD-1 blockade in classical Hodgkin lymphoma. Notes on the study in general: It was CD4+ TCR diversity, not CD8+, that rose significantly by C4D1.

Stated time point: cycle 4 day 1 (C4D1), after five to seven weeks of nivolumab. All patients relapsed after autologous stem cell transplantation, and brentuximab vedotin exposure varied. With regard to this clone: What it binds is not known.

CDR3 length equals 15 residues. Germline V gene data show CDR1 as SGHTA and CDR2 as FQGNSA. The V end was cut by 1 base, the J end by 4 bases, with 11 bases between. This table comes from immunoSEQ multiplex PCR, and its TCRdb copy is limited to in-frame clones, with some not included. The table has about 32,000 clones, over 75% seen once. This clonotype was sampled from a human donor with classical Hodgkin lymphoma. V gene TRBV7-2 combines with J gene TRBJ2-1, with D unresolved. The material was peripheral blood mononuclear cells (PBMCs), obtained before the fourth cycle of nivolumab. CDR3 amino acids: CASSLEGLPYNEQFF. CDR3 nucleotides: TGTGCCAGCAGCTTAGAGGGTCTGCCTTACAATGAGCAGTTCTTC. The variable domain in full, completed from reference TRBV7-2 and TRBJ2-1, reads GAGVSQSPSNKVTEKGKDVELRCDPISGHTALYWYRQSLGQGLEFLIYFQGNSAPDKSGLPSDRFSAERTGGSVSTLTIQRTQQEDSAVYLCASSLEGLPYNEQFFGPGTRLTVL.